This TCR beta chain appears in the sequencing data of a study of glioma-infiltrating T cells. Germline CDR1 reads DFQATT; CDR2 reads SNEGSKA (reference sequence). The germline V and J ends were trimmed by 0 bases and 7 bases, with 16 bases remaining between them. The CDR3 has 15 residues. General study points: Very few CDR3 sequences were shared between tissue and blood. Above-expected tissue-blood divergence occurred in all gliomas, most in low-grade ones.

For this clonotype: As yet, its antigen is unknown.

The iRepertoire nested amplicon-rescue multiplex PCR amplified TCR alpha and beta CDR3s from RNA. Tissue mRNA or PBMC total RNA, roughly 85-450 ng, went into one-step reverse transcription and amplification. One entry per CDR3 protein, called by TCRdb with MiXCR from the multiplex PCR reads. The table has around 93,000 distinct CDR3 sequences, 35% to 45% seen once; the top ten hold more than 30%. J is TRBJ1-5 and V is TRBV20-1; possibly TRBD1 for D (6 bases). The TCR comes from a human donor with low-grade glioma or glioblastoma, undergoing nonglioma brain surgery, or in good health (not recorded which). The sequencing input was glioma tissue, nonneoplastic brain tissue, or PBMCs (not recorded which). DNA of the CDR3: TGCAGTGCTAGAGACGCTTATGACGGGGGCCAGCCCCAGCATTTT. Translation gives CSARDAYDGGQPQHF.